These T cell receptor beta chains were read from a single sample in a study of chemoradiotherapy in HPV16-positive cancers. The assay was immunoSEQ multiplex PCR, and TCRdb's table has in-frame clones only and misses some. The table lists approximately 30,000 clones, around 88% of them singletons. This specimen was blood, taken from a patient who underwent chemoradiotherapy. All receptors come from a human donor with HPV-associated anogenital cancer. CDR3s include the opening cysteine and the closing phenylalanine or tryptophan.

J: NA; V: TRBV19; CDR3: CASRPGTGIGEQYF
J: TRBJ1-3; V: TRBV28; CDR3: CASSKQQGSIGNTIYF
J: TRBJ2-2; V: TRBV7-9; CDR3: CASSPAGGPRAGELFF
J: TRBJ2-7; V: TRBV6-5; CDR3: CASSYSGLAEQYF
J: TRBJ2-6; V: TRBV2; CDR3: CASSAQGARGGANVLTF
J: TRBJ2-6; V: TRBV14; CDR3: CASSQRMNSGANVLTF
J: TRBJ1-2; V: TRBV9; CDR3: CASSAAGDLGYTF
J: TRBJ1-1; V: TRBV28; CDR3: CASSWKNTEAFF
J: TRBJ2-6; V: TRBV7-7; CDR3: CASSPYAQSRANVLTF
J: TRBJ1-2; V: TRBV19; CDR3: CASSWGANDYTF
J: TRBJ2-3; V: TRBV13; CDR3: CASSLISGLVGTDTQYF
J: TRBJ2-1; V: TRBV28; CDR3: CASSSRTSGGSLNEQFF
J: TRBJ1-1; V: TRBV5-4; CDR3: CASSRTGQTNTEAFF
J: TRBJ1-2; V: TRBV6-1; CDR3: CASSAAIYDGYTF
J: TRBJ1-2; V: TRBV6-5; CDR3: CASRGTGGNGYTF
J: TRBJ1-5; V: TRBV19; CDR3: CASRGTSYQPQHF
J: TRBJ1-2; V: TRBV6-1; CDR3: CASSPGDGYGYTF
J: TRBJ1-1; V: TRBV11-3; CDR3: CASSSGQGKRGNTEAFF
J: TRBJ1-2; V: TRBV2; CDR3: CASSETGIGNYGYTF
J: TRBJ1-2; V: TRBV11-1; CDR3: CASSPPGTGYGSYGYTF
J: TRBJ1-1; V: TRBV28; CDR3: CASSFLEAAFF
J: TRBJ1-4; V: TRBV7-9; CDR3: CASSRHGTVDEKLFF
J: TRBJ1-1; V: TRBV30; CDR3: CAWSDPQEAFF
J: TRBJ2-7; V: TRBV4-1; CDR3: CASSQGGLAGGSEQYF
J: TRBJ2-2; V: TRBV4-1; CDR3: CASSQGGWVDPGELFF
J: TRBJ2-2; V: TRBV28; CDR3: CASLKGSNTGELFF
J: TRBJ1-1; V: TRBV5-1; CDR3: CASSLESEAFF
J: TRBJ2-7; V: TRBV11-2; CDR3: CACRAVGSYEQYF
J: TRBJ1-1; V: TRBV29-1; CDR3: CSSGFGYTEAFF
J: TRBJ1-5; V: TRBV12-5; CDR3: CASGLIKSTMDQPQHF
J: TRBJ2-3; V: TRBV6-1; CDR3: CASSERRLGRKLEYTDTQYF
J: TRBJ1-5; V: TRBV28; CDR3: CASSIRGQGFYQPQHF
J: TRBJ1-3; V: TRBV18; CDR3: CASSPDTSSGNTIYF
J: TRBJ1-2; V: TRBV30; CDR3: CAWSETWDRNYGYTF
J: TRBJ2-7; V: TRBV6-6; CDR3: CATTPGQSYEQYF
J: TRBJ2-1; V: TRBV5-1; CDR3: CASSLDLPRRGLATYNEQFF
J: TRBJ1-5; V: TRBV18; CDR3: CASSPNRAPAQPQHF
J: TRBJ2-1; V: TRBV27; CDR3: CASTISGGIRDEQFF
J: TRBJ2-7; V: TRBV9; CDR3: CASSVGTNPSYEQYF
J: TRBJ2-7; V: TRBV5-1; CDR3: CASMRDNEQYF
J: TRBJ2-5; V: TRBV7-2; CDR3: CASTRTSWEQYF
J: TRBJ2-1; V: TRBV2; CDR3: CASTFTVDSKQFF
J: TRBJ2-3; V: TRBV11-2; CDR3: CASSPRRGGAAIVDTQYF
J: TRBJ2-7; V: TRBV2; CDR3: CASSEALSGGPYEQYF
J: TRBJ2-1; V: TRBV27; CDR3: CASSYNRGRGNEQFF
J: TRBJ1-1; V: TRBV7-2; CDR3: CASSSTSMNTEAFF
J: TRBJ2-5; V: TRBV5-1; CDR3: CASSLGTGTEGETQYF
J: TRBJ1-2; V: TRBV27; CDR3: CASSLGQGLNYGYTF
J: TRBJ2-1; V: TRBV11-2; CDR3: CASSKHRGSEQFF
J: TRBJ1-1; V: TRBV27; CDR3: CASSPLAGYTPEAFF
J: TRBJ1-6; V: TRBV27; CDR3: CASSLWGAGDSPLHF
J: TRBJ1-5; V: TRBV6-1; CDR3: CASTQVGGNQPQHF
J: TRBJ2-1; V: TRBV5-4; CDR3: CASSSTGQGTLGKQFF
J: TRBJ2-1; V: TRBV11-3; CDR3: CASSLSRGEQFF
J: TRBJ2-2; V: TRBV5-4; CDR3: CASSLGRPSLNTGELFF
J: TRBJ1-2; V: TRBV5-5; CDR3: CASSSILGTYGYTF
J: TRBJ1-4; V: TRBV19; CDR3: CASSPTGTNEKLFF